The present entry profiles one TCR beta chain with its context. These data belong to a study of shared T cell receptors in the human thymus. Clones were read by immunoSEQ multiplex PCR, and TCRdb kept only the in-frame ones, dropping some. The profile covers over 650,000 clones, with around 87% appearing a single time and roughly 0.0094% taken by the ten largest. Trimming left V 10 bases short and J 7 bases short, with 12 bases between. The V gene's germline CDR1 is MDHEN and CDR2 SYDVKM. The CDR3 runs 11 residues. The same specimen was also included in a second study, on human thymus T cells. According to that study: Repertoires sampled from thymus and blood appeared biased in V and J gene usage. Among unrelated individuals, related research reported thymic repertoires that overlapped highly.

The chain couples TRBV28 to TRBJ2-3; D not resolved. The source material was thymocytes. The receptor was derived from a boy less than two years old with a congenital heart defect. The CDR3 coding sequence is TGTGCCACTAATACTACTCATACGCAGTATTTT. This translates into CATNTTHTQYF.